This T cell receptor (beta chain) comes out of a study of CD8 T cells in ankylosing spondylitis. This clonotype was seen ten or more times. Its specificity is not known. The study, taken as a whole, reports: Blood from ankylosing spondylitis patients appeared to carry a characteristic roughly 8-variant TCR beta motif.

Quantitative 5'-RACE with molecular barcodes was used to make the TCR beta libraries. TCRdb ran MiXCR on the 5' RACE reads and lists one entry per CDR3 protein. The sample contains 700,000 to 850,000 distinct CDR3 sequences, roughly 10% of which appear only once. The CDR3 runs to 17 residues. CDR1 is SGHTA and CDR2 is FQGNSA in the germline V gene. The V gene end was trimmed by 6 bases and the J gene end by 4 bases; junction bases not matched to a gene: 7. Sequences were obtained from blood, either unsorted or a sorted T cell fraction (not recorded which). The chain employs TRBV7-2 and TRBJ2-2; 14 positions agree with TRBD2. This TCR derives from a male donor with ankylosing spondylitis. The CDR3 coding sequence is TGTGCCAGCAGTTTTTCGGGACTAGCGGGAGCCACCGGGGAGCTGTTTTTT. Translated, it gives CASSFSGLAGATGELFF.